This entry features one T cell receptor beta chain sequence. Sequence at one end of the junction differs from germline and may be a read error. Profiling relied on immunoSEQ multiplex PCR, and the TCRdb table lists in-frame clones only, not all of them. The repertoire holds roughly 190,000 clones, about 89% seen once, with over 1.5% in the top ten. The record originates from a study of control samples from healthy donors and cancer patients. CDR1 SNHLY and CDR2 FYNNEI come from the germline V gene. The CDR3 sequence is 14 residues long. The chain couples TRBV2 to TRBJ1-4, with 9 positions matching TRBD1. The TCR originated in a man aged 25 to 40 in good health. The material sequenced was blood. The CDR3 region has the DNA TGTGCCAGCAGCGGACTCCGGGTCGGACAGGGGCTTCGTTTT. Translating gives CASSGLRVGQGLRF.